Listed below are T cell receptor beta chains from one sample, sequenced in a study of T cell responses to AZD1222 COVID-19 vaccine. Generated by immunoSEQ multiplex PCR, the TCRdb table keeps only in-frame clones and is missing some. This table has about 120,000 clones, 85% to 90% appearing once. The input for sequencing was peripheral blood, taken on day 0 of AZD1222 vaccination. These receptors all come from an adult in good health. The CDR3 runs from the conserved cysteine through the conserved F or W. Each record gives: J gene, D gene, clone size, V gene, CDR3 protein, CDR3 DNA. The D gene is left open where the match is weak. Clone size is stated in some rows and not others, as once, few, many or a class when expanded.

j_call: TRBJ1-4
d_call: NA
clone_size: NA
v_call: TRBV28
cdr3_aa: CASSSPAWEKLFF
cdr3_nt: TGTGCCAGCAGCTCCCCCGCCTGGGAAAAACTGTTTTTT

j_call: TRBJ1-4
d_call: NA
clone_size: NA
v_call: TRBV3-1/TRBV3-2
cdr3_aa: CASSRTEGRKLFF
cdr3_nt: TGTGCCAGCAGCCGGACGGAGGGGAGGAAACTGTTTTTT

j_call: TRBJ2-6
d_call: NA
clone_size: NA
v_call: TRBV19
cdr3_aa: CASSIEGSSGANVLTF
cdr3_nt: TGTGCCAGTAGTATAGAGGGCTCTTCTGGGGCCAACGTCCTGACTTTC

j_call: TRBJ2-7
d_call: NA
clone_size: NA
v_call: TRBV11-2
cdr3_aa: CASSLIGITYEQYF
cdr3_nt: TGTGCCAGCAGCTTAATAGGAATCACCTACGAGCAGTACTTC

j_call: TRBJ2-7
d_call: NA
clone_size: NA
v_call: TRBV5-5
cdr3_aa: CASSLEHSSYEQYF
cdr3_nt: TGTGCCAGCAGCTTGGAACACAGCTCCTACGAGCAGTACTTC

j_call: TRBJ2-5
d_call: NA
clone_size: NA
v_call: TRBV28
cdr3_aa: CASSSTGTAVTQYF
cdr3_nt: TGTGCCAGCAGTTCCACCGGGACGGCGGTGACCCAGTACTTC

j_call: TRBJ1-4
d_call: NA
clone_size: NA
v_call: TRBV4-3
cdr3_aa: CASSQDWPRNEKLFF
cdr3_nt: TGCGCCAGCAGCCAAGATTGGCCGCGTAATGAAAAACTGTTTTTT

j_call: TRBJ2-7
d_call: NA
clone_size: NA
v_call: TRBV7-8
cdr3_aa: CASADSYEQYF
cdr3_nt: TGTGCCAGCGCGGACTCCTACGAGCAGTACTTC

j_call: TRBJ2-7
d_call: TRBD1
clone_size: NA
v_call: TRBV3-1/TRBV3-2
cdr3_aa: CASSRQGALGHEQYF
cdr3_nt: TGTGCCAGCAGCCGACAGGGGGCGCTAGGCCACGAGCAGTACTTC

j_call: TRBJ2-3
d_call: NA
clone_size: NA
v_call: TRBV2
cdr3_aa: CASSGGPGDPTDTQYF
cdr3_nt: TGTGCCAGCAGTGGCGGCCCTGGGGATCCAACAGATACGCAGTATTTT

j_call: TRBJ1-2
d_call: NA
clone_size: NA
v_call: TRBV28
cdr3_aa: CASSFSNYGYTF
cdr3_nt: TGTGCCAGCAGTTTCTCTAACTATGGCTACACCTTC

j_call: TRBJ1-3
d_call: NA
clone_size: NA
v_call: TRBV28
cdr3_aa: CASSPGHRYGRDTIYF
cdr3_nt: TGTGCCAGCAGCCCCGGACACCGCTACGGCCGAGACACCATATATTTT

j_call: TRBJ1-2
d_call: TRBD1
clone_size: NA
v_call: TRBV19
cdr3_aa: CASSMFGQAPSRYTF
cdr3_nt: TGTGCCAGTAGTATGTTCGGACAGGCGCCGAGCCGCTACACCTTC

j_call: TRBJ1-6
d_call: NA
clone_size: NA
v_call: TRBV28
cdr3_aa: CASSGNGGYNSPLHF
cdr3_nt: TGTGCCAGCAGCGGAAACGGGGGCTATAATTCACCCCTCCACTTT

j_call: TRBJ2-7
d_call: TRBD2
clone_size: NA
v_call: TRBV19
cdr3_aa: CASSLTSGSSYEQYF
cdr3_nt: TGTGCCAGTAGTTTAACTAGCGGGAGCTCCTACGAGCAGTACTTC

j_call: TRBJ1-1
d_call: NA
clone_size: NA
v_call: TRBV30
cdr3_aa: CAWSLGGAGTEAFF
cdr3_nt: TGTGCCTGGAGTCTGGGGGGCGCAGGGACTGAAGCTTTCTTT

j_call: TRBJ2-1
d_call: NA
clone_size: NA
v_call: TRBV7-3
cdr3_aa: CASSEAVWNEQFF
cdr3_nt: TGTGCCAGCAGCGAGGCCGTATGGAATGAGCAGTTCTTC

j_call: TRBJ2-6
d_call: NA
clone_size: NA
v_call: TRBV6-2/TRBV6-3
cdr3_aa: CASSYGRTGRSGANVLTF
cdr3_nt: TGTGCCAGCAGTTACGGGAGGACAGGCCGCTCTGGGGCCAACGTCCTGACTTTC

j_call: TRBJ2-7
d_call: NA
clone_size: NA
v_call: TRBV6-2/TRBV6-3
cdr3_aa: CASSPGTVLVGRGAYEQYF
cdr3_nt: TGTGCCAGCAGTCCCGGGACGGTCCTAGTTGGGCGGGGAGCCTACGAGCAGTACTTC

j_call: TRBJ2-3
d_call: NA
clone_size: NA
v_call: TRBV10-3
cdr3_aa: CAIRKASSTDTQYF
cdr3_nt: TGTGCCATCCGGAAGGCCTCTAGCACAGATACGCAGTATTTT

j_call: TRBJ1-2
d_call: NA
clone_size: NA
v_call: TRBV10-3
cdr3_aa: CAISQDYGYTF
cdr3_nt: TGTGCCATCAGCCAGGACTATGGCTACACCTTC

j_call: TRBJ2-1
d_call: TRBD1
clone_size: NA
v_call: TRBV3-1/TRBV3-2
cdr3_aa: CASTRGTGGYNEQFF
cdr3_nt: TGTGCCAGCACCCGGGGGACAGGGGGATACAATGAGCAGTTCTTC

j_call: TRBJ2-5
d_call: NA
clone_size: NA
v_call: TRBV3-1/TRBV3-2
cdr3_aa: CCGVDQETQYF
cdr3_nt: TGCTGCGGGGTTGATCAAGAGACCCAGTACTTC

j_call: TRBJ1-5
d_call: NA
clone_size: NA
v_call: TRBV19
cdr3_aa: CASSPAPDNNQPQHF
cdr3_nt: TGTGCCAGTAGTCCCGCCCCGGATAACAATCAGCCCCAGCATTTT

j_call: TRBJ1-2
d_call: NA
clone_size: few
v_call: TRBV6-5
cdr3_aa: CASSLTGSYNYGYTF
cdr3_nt: TGTGCCAGCAGTCTTACCGGATCCTATAACTATGGCTACACCTTC

j_call: TRBJ1-6
d_call: NA
clone_size: NA
v_call: TRBV7-2
cdr3_aa: CASSLARTVDSPLHF
cdr3_nt: TGTGCCAGCAGCTTAGCGCGGACGGTGGATTCACCCCTCCACTTT

j_call: TRBJ2-2
d_call: TRBD1
clone_size: NA
v_call: TRBV9
cdr3_aa: CASNRDSLTGELFF
cdr3_nt: TGTGCCAGCAACAGGGACAGCCTGACCGGGGAGCTGTTTTTT

j_call: TRBJ2-2
d_call: TRBD1
clone_size: NA
v_call: TRBV28
cdr3_aa: CASSLILDRDNTGELFF
cdr3_nt: TGTGCCAGCAGCTTAATCCTGGACAGGGACAACACCGGGGAGCTGTTTTTT

j_call: TRBJ2-2
d_call: NA
clone_size: few
v_call: TRBV3-1/TRBV3-2
cdr3_aa: CASSPDVANTGELFF
cdr3_nt: TGTGCCAGCAGCCCAGACGTAGCGAACACCGGGGAGCTGTTTTTT

j_call: TRBJ2-1
d_call: NA
clone_size: NA
v_call: TRBV5-1
cdr3_aa: CASSPNLSRVDRSYNEQFF
cdr3_nt: TGCGCCAGCAGCCCCAATCTATCCCGAGTAGACCGCTCCTACAATGAGCAGTTCTTC

j_call: TRBJ1-1
d_call: NA
clone_size: NA
v_call: TRBV3-1/TRBV3-2
cdr3_aa: CASSQERRRGLGNEAFF
cdr3_nt: TGTGCCAGCAGCCAAGAAAGGAGGAGGGGACTGGGCAATGAAGCTTTCTTT

j_call: TRBJ1-2
d_call: NA
clone_size: NA
v_call: TRBV28
cdr3_aa: CASSLPRQGYTF
cdr3_nt: TGTGCCAGCAGTTTACCACGGCAGGGCTACACCTTC

j_call: TRBJ1-6
d_call: NA
clone_size: NA
v_call: TRBV15
cdr3_aa: CATSRDGGPLHF
cdr3_nt: TGTGCCACCAGCAGAGATGGAGGCCCCCTCCACTTT

j_call: TRBJ2-7
d_call: NA
clone_size: NA
v_call: TRBV27
cdr3_aa: CASSPAGGISYEQYF
cdr3_nt: TGTGCCAGCAGCCCGGCCGGGGGCATCTCCTACGAGCAGTACTTC

j_call: TRBJ1-1
d_call: NA
clone_size: NA
v_call: TRBV15
cdr3_aa: CATAAATPGKNTEAFF
cdr3_nt: TGTGCCACCGCGGCGGCTACCCCAGGGAAGAACACTGAAGCTTTCTTT

j_call: TRBJ1-1
d_call: NA
clone_size: few
v_call: TRBV28
cdr3_aa: CASSWMKTEAFF
cdr3_nt: TGTGCCAGCAGTTGGATGAAGACTGAAGCTTTCTTT

j_call: TRBJ1-5
d_call: NA
clone_size: NA
v_call: TRBV28
cdr3_aa: CASSSNSGNQPQHF
cdr3_nt: TGTGCCAGCAGTTCCAATTCAGGGAATCAGCCCCAGCATTTT

j_call: TRBJ2-1
d_call: TRBD2
clone_size: NA
v_call: TRBV27
cdr3_aa: CASSLRTSGAFYNEQFF
cdr3_nt: TGTGCCAGCAGTCTCCGGACTAGCGGGGCCTTCTACAATGAGCAGTTCTTC

j_call: TRBJ2-7
d_call: NA
clone_size: NA
v_call: TRBV11-2
cdr3_aa: CASSLVQGAYEQYF
cdr3_nt: TGTGCCAGCAGCTTAGTCCAGGGTGCCTACGAGCAGTACTTC

j_call: TRBJ2-7
d_call: NA
clone_size: few
v_call: TRBV10-3
cdr3_aa: CAIGNLEVYEQYF
cdr3_nt: TGTGCCATCGGGAATCTGGAGGTCTACGAGCAGTACTTC

j_call: TRBJ1-2
d_call: TRBD1
clone_size: NA
v_call: TRBV10-3
cdr3_aa: CAISEGGTGIDYTF
cdr3_nt: TGTGCCATCAGTGAGGGTGGGACAGGGATCGACTACACCTTC

j_call: TRBJ2-3
d_call: TRBD1
clone_size: NA
v_call: TRBV24-1
cdr3_aa: CATSDRTGATDTQYF
cdr3_nt: TGTGCCACCAGTGATAGGACAGGGGCAACAGATACGCAGTATTTT

j_call: TRBJ2-7
d_call: NA
clone_size: NA
v_call: TRBV6-2/TRBV6-3
cdr3_aa: CASSYSGTPRDEQYF
cdr3_nt: TGTGCCAGCAGTTACTCTGGGACGCCCCGGGACGAGCAGTACTTC

j_call: TRBJ2-2
d_call: TRBD1
clone_size: NA
v_call: TRBV7-9
cdr3_aa: CASSNPTGTGYTGELFF
cdr3_nt: TGTGCCAGCAGCAATCCTACCGGGACAGGGTACACCGGGGAGCTGTTTTTT

j_call: TRBJ2-5
d_call: TRBD2
clone_size: NA
v_call: TRBV5-1
cdr3_aa: CASSLGSGVFGTQYF
cdr3_nt: TGCGCCAGCAGCTTAGGTAGCGGGGTCTTCGGGACCCAGTACTTC

j_call: TRBJ2-2
d_call: TRBD1
clone_size: once
v_call: TRBV9
cdr3_aa: CASSVATGVGYTGELFF
cdr3_nt: TGTGCCAGCAGCGTGGCCACAGGGGTGGGGTACACCGGGGAGCTGTTTTTT

j_call: TRBJ1-6
d_call: TRBD1
clone_size: NA
v_call: TRBV14
cdr3_aa: CASSQDVGTGSPLHF
cdr3_nt: TGTGCCAGCAGCCAAGATGTCGGGACAGGTTCACCCCTCCACTTT

j_call: TRBJ1-1
d_call: NA
clone_size: NA
v_call: TRBV18
cdr3_aa: CASSPGRTKNTEAFF
cdr3_nt: TGTGCCAGCTCACCCGGACGGACGAAGAACACTGAAGCTTTCTTT

j_call: TRBJ2-5
d_call: NA
clone_size: few
v_call: TRBV7-2
cdr3_aa: CASSSRGGHETQYF
cdr3_nt: TGTGCCAGCAGCTCAAGAGGGGGGCACGAGACCCAGTACTTC

j_call: TRBJ2-4
d_call: TRBD1
clone_size: once
v_call: TRBV27
cdr3_aa: CASTIRDLTGVRPAKNIQYF
cdr3_nt: TGTGCCAGCACCATCAGGGACTTGACAGGGGTCAGGCCAGCCAAAAACATTCAGTACTTC

j_call: TRBJ2-2
d_call: NA
clone_size: NA
v_call: TRBV24-1
cdr3_aa: CATSVGDANTGELFF
cdr3_nt: TGTGCCACCTCTGTCGGGGATGCGAACACCGGGGAGCTGTTTTTT